The 2 T cell receptor beta chains below all came from one sample that was sequenced in a study of cytomegalovirus exposure and HLA in healthy donors. PCR primers comprised 60 Vbeta and 13 Jbeta primers. Method: immunoSEQ multiplex PCR; TCRdb's copy keeps in-frame clones and lacks some. This table holds about 160,000 clones, roughly 90% found once. The sequenced material came from PBMCs. The receptors stem from a woman aged 18-29 years in good health and CMV-seronegative.

V is TRBV7-9 and J is TRBJ2-7; 8 nucleotides match TRBD1. The J segment lost 4 bases and the V segment lost 3 bases, leaving 2 bases of the junction unmatched. Per germline, CDR1 SEHNR and CDR2 FQNEAQ (reference sequence). The CDR3 sequence is 13 residues long. The CDR3 protein is CASSLDRAYEQYF. The CDR3 coding sequence is TGTGCCAGCAGCTTGGACAGGGCTTACGAGCAGTACTTC. The full variable domain, with the rest looked up from reference TRBV7-9 and TRBJ2-7, is DTGVSQNPRHKITKRGQNVTFRCDPISEHNRLYWYRQTLGQGPEFLTYFQNEAQLEKSRLLSDRFSAERPKGSFSTLEIQRTEQGDSAMYLCASSLDRAYEQYFGPGTRLTVT.

V and J are TRBV5-1 and TRBJ1-4; D unclear. This CDR3 is 15 amino acids long. The germline gives CDR1 SGHRS, CDR2 YFSETQ. V was pared by 0 bases and J by 2 bases, with 8 bases between. CDR3 in DNA: TGCGCCAGCAGCTTGGAGTCCGGTACTAATGAAAAACTGTTTTTT. It encodes CASSLESGTNEKLFF.